These 27 T cell receptor beta chains were all obtained from the same sample, sequenced in a study of metastatic and nonmetastatic thyroid tumors. TCRdb called clones again from the PCR reads with MiXCR. The top ten clones hold 3.4% of a sample with 49,000 or so clones, approximately 26% of them seen once. Before thyroid surgery, none of the patients had received any treatment. The specimen sequenced was blood. All receptors derive from a male donor with papillary thyroid cancer or a benign thyroid nodule (not recorded which). Some clones in this sample may be carry-over from other donors' samples.

This clone was counted ten times or more. The CDR3 carries no conserved terminal phenylalanine or tryptophan, so it likely arises from a read error. No DNA is shown, since the ends of the CDR3 on it are uncertain; the CDR3 is the one TCRdb lists. The V and J genes are TRBV6-1 and TRBJ2-7; the D call of TRBD2 is as the table states it, not checked on the DNA. Germline CDR1 and CDR2: MNHNS and SASEGT. The CDR3 has 8 residues if both end residues are counted. Here the CDR3 reads CASSEVGS.

J is TRBJ1-2 and V is TRBV24-1; unclear D gene. Germline CDR1 is KGHDR and CDR2 is SFDVKD. Deletions cut 4 bases from V and 8 bases from J, with 13 bases between. The CDR3 extends over 13 amino acids. The CDR3 protein is CATSEGQPFGYTF. CDR3 nucleotide sequence: TGTGCCACCAGTGAAGGCCAGCCTTTCGGCTACACCTTC.

The gene calls are TRBV12-3 or TRBV12-4 and TRBJ2-1; 10 nucleotides match TRBD1. This CDR3 is built from 13 residues. J was trimmed by 5 bases and V by 8 bases; bases with no gene match: 3. The CDR3 sequence: CASGTGDHNEQFF. The CDR3 DNA reads as TGTGCCAGCGGGACAGGGGACCACAATGAGCAGTTCTTC.

The table lists this clone with many counts. The chain combines TRBV6-4 with TRBJ2-3; TRBD1 matches 9 bases. The CDR3 totals 16 residues. J lost 1 base, V lost 5 bases, and 7 bases had no gene match. From germline, CDR1 is MRHNA and CDR2 SNTAGT. CDR3 loop: CASSQTGGAGTDTQYF. The CDR3 region has the DNA TGTGCCAGCAGTCAAACAGGGGGCGCCGGCACAGATACGCAGTATTTT.

The chain joins TRBV30 to TRBJ1-3; D is ambiguous. This CDR3 has 14 amino acids. Trimming removed 0 bases from V and 0 bases from J, with 6 bases in between. CDR1 and CDR2 (germline): GTSNPN, SVGIG (reference sequence). The CDR3 sequence: CAWSVLSSGNTIYF. The CDR3 DNA reads TGTGCCTGGAGTGTACTAAGCTCTGGAAACACCATATATTTT.

Concerning this clone: Just one base apart from a much larger clone, this may be a read error. The rearrangement links TRBV9 to TRBJ1-1, with D maybe TRBD1 (6 bases). The CDR3 runs 15 residues. Trimming removed 2 bases from V and 5 bases from J, with 16 bases in between. In germline, CDR1 is SGDLS, CDR2 YYNGEE. The CDR3 region has the DNA TGTGCCAGCAGCGTCCAGGGGCCTTCCGGGACTGAAGCTTTCTTT. It codes for CASSVQGPSGTEAFF.

This clone has at least ten counts. The chain employs TRBV13 and TRBJ2-1, with a weak D call TRBD1 (7 bases). CDR1 and CDR2 (germline): PRHDT, FYEKMQ (reference sequence). The CDR3 has 15 amino acids. Deletions cut 1 base from V and 7 bases from J, with 14 bases between. The DNA of the CDR3 is TGTGCCAGCAGCTTAGCCAGGGGGGCGAGGAATGAGCAGTTCTTC. Translation gives CASSLARGARNEQFF.

The chain uses TRBV11-2 and TRBJ2-7; D unclear. From germline, CDR1 is SGHAT and CDR2 FQNNGV. The CDR3 runs to 14 residues. V lost 3 bases and J 3 bases, leaving 12 bases between the germline ends. CDR3 sequence reads: CASSLGSGYYEQYV. The CDR3 DNA reads TGTGCCAGCAGCTTGGGATCGGGCTACTACGAGCAGTACGTC.

This clone turned up a few times. The J gene is TRBJ1-6, the V gene TRBV27, with D possibly matching TRBD1 (5 bases). The CDR3 contains 15 residues. V lost 3 bases, J lost 7 bases, and 13 bases lay in between. Germline CDR1 and CDR2: MNHEY and SMNVEV (reference sequence). The CDR3 sequence is CASSLFRVGNSPLHF. CDR3 sequence (DNA): TGTGCCAGCAGTTTGTTCAGGGTAGGAAATTCACCCCTCCACTTT.

This chain joins TRBV30 and TRBJ1-1; no reliable D call. The CDR3 spans 13 residues. Germline V CDR1 and CDR2: GTSNPN, SVGIG (reference sequence). The V end lost 2 bases, the J end lost 4 bases, and 11 bases lay between the germline ends. Here the CDR3 reads CAWSPTRGTEAFF. The CDR3, as DNA: TGTGCCTGGAGTCCCACGCGAGGCACTGAAGCTTTCTTT.

This clone occurred many times. The rearrangement links TRBV19 to TRBJ2-1, with 11 bases fitting TRBD2. V lost 4 bases, J lost 7 bases, and 6 bases stayed unmatched. The CDR3 sequence is 15 residues long. The germline V gene has CDR1 LNHDA and CDR2 SQIVND (reference sequence). DNA of the CDR3: TGTGCCAGTAGTAAACTAGCGGGAGATATAAATGAGCAGTTCTTC. Residues: CASSKLAGDINEQFF.

This clone was detected only a few times. This chain links TRBV12-3 or TRBV12-4 with TRBJ2-3, with D unclear. The CDR3 sequence is 13 residues long. With 6 bases removed from V and 4 bases from J, the gap between germline ends came to 11 bases. CDR3 nucleotide sequence: TGTGCCAGCAGCCTATCTGGAGCAGATACGCAGTATTTT. Protein product: CASSLSGADTQYF.

This clone has ten or more counts. The V and J genes are TRBV2 and TRBJ2-7, with 9 bases identical to TRBD1. CDR3 length: 15 residues. Germline V gives CDR1 SNHLY, CDR2 FYNNEI. Germline trimming cut 6 bases from V and 7 bases from J; bases unmatched to any gene: 13. The CDR3 region has the DNA TGTGCCAGCAGGGATCACCGGGACAGGGTCGGAGAGCAGTACTTC. Its translation is CASRDHRDRVGEQYF.

V gene TRBV24-1 combines with J gene TRBJ2-2; TRBD2 matches 8 bases. This CDR3 spans 15 amino acids. Losses at the gene ends were 4 bases for V and 6 bases for J; bases not matched to a gene: 6. Germline V CDR1 and CDR2: KGHDR, SFDVKD. The CDR3 sequence: CATSEPGLVSGELFF. The DNA of the CDR3 is TGTGCCACCAGTGAACCGGGACTAGTTTCCGGGGAGCTGTTTTTT.

In the case of this clone: This sample also contains other DNA sequences that code for the same CDR3. This CDR3 is CASSPGRTSGFVTGELFF. As DNA, the CDR3 is TGTGCCAGCAGCCCGGGGCGGACTAGCGGCTTTGTCACCGGGGAGCTGTTTTTT. The chain recombines TRBV11-2 with TRBJ2-2; 10 positions match TRBD2. Germline CDR1 and CDR2: SGHAT and FQNNGV. The J segment lost 4 bases and the V segment lost 5 bases, leaving 13 bases of the junction unmatched. The CDR3 loop spans 18 amino acids.

The chain recombines TRBV9 with TRBJ1-3, with D perhaps matching TRBD1 (5 bases). The CDR3 loop spans 15 amino acids. Germline lookup yields CDR1 SGDLS and CDR2 YYNGEE. V gave up 0 bases and J gave up 2 bases, with 9 bases separating them. The CDR3 loop is CASSVGQIPGNTIYF. CDR3 bases: TGTGCCAGCAGCGTAGGACAGATTCCTGGAAACACCATATATTTT.

The chain links TRBV5-1 to TRBJ2-7, with TRBD1 as a possible D gene (5 bases). Germline loops: CDR1 SGHRS, CDR2 YFSETQ. This CDR3 contains 14 residues. V was pared by 5 bases and J by 4 bases, with 16 bases between. CDR3 region: CASRRSEGQYEQYF. For the CDR3, the DNA is TGCGCCAGCAGGCGGAGCGAAGGACAATACGAGCAGTACTTC.

This clone occurred many times. The chain links TRBV18 to TRBJ1-5, with a tentative D call TRBD1 (6 bases). This CDR3 region has 15 residues. V lost 4 bases and J lost 1, with 11 bases in between. Germline loops: CDR1 KGHSH, CDR2 LQKENI. CDR3 sequence: CASSQGQPSNQPQHF. As DNA, the CDR3 is TGTGCCAGCTCACAAGGACAGCCGAGCAATCAGCCCCAGCATTTT.

This clone has at least ten counts. The chain uses TRBV5-4 and TRBJ1-3, with 7 bases aligning to TRBD1. The germline CDR1 and CDR2 sequences are SGHNT and YYREEE (reference sequence). Germline trimming cut 0 bases from V and 0 bases from J; bases unmatched to any gene: 6. The CDR3 is 17 residues long. CDR3 nucleotides: TGTGCCAGCAGCTTGGGTGGGACAGTGAACTCTGGAAACACCATATATTTT. This codes for CASSLGGTVNSGNTIYF.

J is TRBJ2-5 and V is TRBV6-1; TRBD1 matches at 12 bases. After removal of 7 bases from V and 4 bases from J, the junction contained 4 bases not matched to a gene. The germline V gene encodes CDR1 MNHNS and CDR2 SASEGT. The CDR3 extends over 14 amino acids. CDR3 in amino acids: CASKPGQGAETQYF. CDR3 sequence (DNA): TGTGCCAGCAAGCCGGGACAGGGGGCAGAGACCCAGTACTTC.

The sample holds many counts of this clone. The J gene is TRBJ2-3, the V gene TRBV18; TRBD2 aligns across 14 bases. Unmatched junction bases numbered 5, after V lost 3 bases and J lost 3 bases. CDR1 and CDR2 from the germline V gene are KGHSH and LQKENI. This CDR3 spans 17 amino acids. CDR3 amino acids: CASSPGLAGEATDTQYF. The DNA for the CDR3 is TGTGCCAGCTCACCGGGACTAGCGGGAGAGGCGACAGATACGCAGTATTTT.

This clone was recorded at least ten times. This rearrangement joins TRBV6-1 to TRBJ2-2; 7 bases line up with TRBD1. V was clipped by 4 bases and J by 1 base; unmatched bases: 6. Germline CDR1 and CDR2: MNHNS and SASEGT. This CDR3 region has 16 residues. The CDR3 is CASSVRGNMNTGELFF. The CDR3, as DNA: TGTGCCAGCAGTGTCAGGGGGAATATGAACACCGGGGAGCTGTTTTTT.

V gene TRBV20-1 combines with J gene TRBJ2-7; 8 bases map to TRBD2. This CDR3 contains 14 residues. Trimming took 6 bases from V and 1 from J; bases not matched to a gene: 8. Germline-derived CDR1 and CDR2 are DFQATT and SNEGSKA (reference sequence). CDR3 loop: CSARIAGSSYEQYF. CDR3 sequence (DNA): TGCAGTGCCAGAATAGCGGGATCATCCTACGAGCAGTACTTC.

In its sample, this clone was seen many times. The chain is built from TRBV6-1 and TRBJ2-7; D remains unclear. The CDR3 has 13 amino acids. The germline V and J ends were trimmed by 6 bases and 1 base, with 10 bases remaining between them. Germline V gene sequence: CDR1 MNHNS, CDR2 SASEGT. The CDR3 sequence: CASRLTTSYEQYF. In DNA form, the CDR3 reads TGTGCCAGCAGATTGACAACTTCCTACGAGCAGTACTTC.

This clone has ten or more counts. The rearrangement joins TRBV5-4 to TRBJ2-7; no firm D call. Germline lookup yields CDR1 SGHNT and CDR2 YYREEE (reference sequence). The CDR3 runs to 13 residues. Trimming took off 4 bases at V and 3 bases at J, with 11 bases between the two ends. As DNA, the CDR3 is TGTGCCAGCAGCCACTCGTCATACTACGAGCAGTACTTC. Translated: CASSHSSYYEQYF. Looking up the rest from reference TRBV5-4 and TRBJ2-7 gives the full variable domain: ETGVTQSPTHLIKTRGQQVTLRCSSQSGHNTVSWYQQALGQGPQFIFQYYREEENGRGNFPPRFSGLQFPNYSSELNVNALELDDSALYLCASSHSSYYEQYFGPGTRLTVT.

This clone was found many times. This rearrangement joins TRBV11-2 to TRBJ1-6; no clear D gene. CDR1 SGHAT and CDR2 FQNNGV come from the germline V gene. This CDR3 is 14 amino acids long. Between the trimmed V and J ends, which lost 5 bases and 10 bases, there was a span of 15 bases. The DNA of the CDR3 is TGTGCCAGCAGCCCCTCTTCCTCGGGATCACCCCTCCACTTT. The encoded protein is CASSPSSSGSPLHF.

This clone was seen only a few times. This rearrangement joins TRBV6-1 to TRBJ1-2; D gene unclear. The CDR3 length is 14 residues. Germline CDR1 and CDR2: MNHNS and SASEGT. V was pared by 1 base and J by 4 bases, with 10 bases between. The CDR3 here is CASSEGATTYGYTF. Here the CDR3 DNA reads TGTGCCAGCAGTGAAGGCGCAACGACCTATGGCTACACCTTC.